This entry lists 29 T cell receptor beta chains sequenced from one sample in a study of blood T cells in healthy people across ages. With a J-beta primer mix and a sample-barcoded 5' primer, a second PCR ran roughly 7 to 11 cycles. Using its own MiXCR run on the 5' RACE reads, TCRdb lists one record per CDR3 protein. The sample lists roughly 640,000 distinct CDR3 sequences, about 30% seen once, with about a sixth in the top ten. The sample consisted of blood. Receptors were obtained from a woman older than 75 in good health.

This clonotype came up once. The J gene is TRBJ2-7, the V gene TRBV11-2, with D perhaps TRBD2 (5 bases). The V end lost 1 base, the J end lost 2 bases, and 12 bases lay between the germline ends. The CDR3 runs to 15 residues. CDR1 is SGHAT, CDR2 FQNNGV, per germline. Written as DNA, the CDR3 is TGTGCCAGCAGCTTAGCGGACTCCTTAACCTACGAGCAGTACTTC. Its translation is CASSLADSLTYEQYF.

J is TRBJ2-5 and V is TRBV5-4, with D perhaps TRBD1 (5 bases). CDR1 SGHNT and CDR2 YYREEE come from the germline V gene (reference sequence). V lost 1 base and J lost 11, with 18 bases in between. The CDR3 is 14 amino acids. The CDR3 reads CASSLRVPRAEQYF. The CDR3, as DNA: TGTGCCAGCAGCTTGAGGGTACCCAGGGCAGAGCAGTACTTC.

This clonotype was detected only a few times. The J gene is TRBJ1-2, the V gene TRBV4-3, with D perhaps TRBD1 (6 bases). V lost 4 bases and J lost 1, with 13 bases in between. The CDR3 has 15 residues. Germline assignment: CDR1 LGHNA and CDR2 YSLEER. CDR3 bases: TGCGCCAGCAGCCCCCACTGGGACAATAACTATGGCTACACCTTC. Its protein is CASSPHWDNNYGYTF.

The sample holds a few counts of this clonotype. The CDR3 region has the DNA TGCAGTGCTAGAGATCGGCAGACAGCAACCTCCTACGAGCAGTACTTC. Translating it yields CSARDRQTATSYEQYF. The V call is TRBV20-1, the J call TRBJ2-7; a weak D match, TRBD1 (5 bases). CDR1 DFQATT and CDR2 SNEGSKA come from the germline V gene (reference sequence). Trimming left V 0 bases short and J 0 bases short, with 15 bases between. The CDR3 consists of 16 residues.

This clonotype was counted only a few times. The V call is TRBV19, the J call TRBJ2-1; D gene ambiguous. The V end was cut by 3 bases, the J end by 6 bases, with 3 bases between. The CDR3 contains 11 residues. Germline V CDR1 and CDR2: LNHDA, SQIVND (reference sequence). The CDR3 sequence is CASSMVNEQFF. CDR3 nucleotides: TGTGCCAGTAGTATGGTCAATGAGCAGTTCTTC.

This clonotype occurred a few times. V is TRBV20-1 and J is TRBJ1-2; 9 bases match TRBD1. The CDR3 has 14 residues. Looked up from germline, CDR1 is DFQATT and CDR2 is SNEGSKA (reference sequence). The junction had 12 bases not matched to a gene; V was cut back by 5 bases and J by 8 bases. CDR3 in DNA: TGCAGTGCTCGACGACCAGACAGGGGGAAGGGCTACACCTTC. This translates into CSARRPDRGKGYTF.

This clonotype turned up a few times. V gene TRBV6-5 combines with J gene TRBJ1-1; TRBD1 agrees at 7 bases. Germline loops: CDR1 MNHEY, CDR2 SVGAGI. The length of the CDR3 is 13 residues. V lost 5 bases and J lost 4; bases outside the gene matches: 4. This CDR3 is CASSRDRPTEAFF. CDR3 DNA: TGTGCCAGCAGTAGGGACAGACCCACTGAAGCTTTCTTT.

There are a few counts of this clonotype. This chain uses TRBV5-1 with TRBJ1-1; unclear D gene. The germline CDR1 and CDR2 sequences are SGHRS and YFSETQ. This CDR3 is 12 amino acids long. The ends were cut back, 6 bases at V and 4 bases at J, with 10 bases in the middle. The CDR3 loop reads CASIGSSTEAFF. The DNA of the CDR3 is TGCGCCAGCATTGGGAGTAGCACTGAAGCTTTCTTT.

This clonotype was seen many times. This sequence joins TRBV21-1 and TRBJ2-3; the D call TRBD1 from the table was never checked on the DNA. TRBV21-1 is annotated as a pseudogene. The CDR3 loop spans 16 amino acids. In nucleotides, the CDR3 is TGTGCCAGCAGCAGCGGGACAGGGGGCGGCACAGATACGCAGTATTTT. This sequence encodes CASSSGTGGGTDTQYF.

This clonotype was picked up many times. This chain links TRBV20-1 with TRBJ1-5, with D unclear. CDR1 and CDR2 (germline): DFQATT, SNEGSKA (reference sequence). Deletions cut 3 bases from V and 5 bases from J, with 20 bases between. The CDR3 totals 16 residues. This chain's CDR3 is CSASVGVGFLDQPQHF. In DNA form, the CDR3 reads TGCAGTGCTAGTGTGGGTGTAGGGTTTCTGGATCAGCCCCAGCATTTT.

Only a few counts were recorded for this clonotype. This may arise from a read error, as a much more abundant clone is one base away. CDR3 sequence (DNA): TGTGCCAGCAGGGAAGGGGGCGCGATGTACGAGCAGTACTTC. Amino acid sequence: CASREGGAMYEQYF. The J gene is TRBJ2-7, the V gene TRBV25-1; 7 bases agree with TRBD1. Germline-derived CDR1 and CDR2 are MGHDK and SYGVNS. Germline trimming cut 6 bases from V and 4 bases from J; bases unmatched to any gene: 9. The CDR3 totals 14 residues.

This clonotype was seen ten or more times. This chain uses TRBV2 with TRBJ1-5; D possibly corresponds to TRBD1 (5 bases). In germline, CDR1 is SNHLY, CDR2 FYNNEI. V lost 7 bases and J lost 7, with 8 bases in between. This CDR3 contains 11 residues. CDR3 DNA sequence: TGTGCCAGCACCGAGGGGCAGCCCCAGCATTTT. This gives the protein CASTEGQPQHF.

This clonotype was recorded a few times. The genes are TRBV30 and TRBJ1-2, with 7 bases identical to TRBD1. Germline V lookup: CDR1 GTSNPN, CDR2 SVGIG (reference sequence). This CDR3 has 16 residues. The trim removed 3 bases at V and 2 bases at J, leaving 12 bases unmatched. The CDR3 protein is CAWSDRVERWNYGYTF. The CDR3 DNA reads TGTGCCTGGAGCGACAGGGTGGAGCGATGGAACTATGGCTACACCTTC.

In this sample, this clonotype turned up many times. The J gene is TRBJ2-1, the V gene TRBV20-1; D may be TRBD1 or TRBD2 (5 bases each). Trimming took 6 bases from V and 5 from J, leaving 14 bases between them. Germline V CDR1 and CDR2: DFQATT, SNEGSKA (reference sequence). The CDR3 length is 13 residues. The CDR3, as DNA: TGCAGTGCCCCCCCGGGGCCGAACAATGAGCAGTTCTTC. This translates into CSAPPGPNNEQFF.

The CDR3 DNA follows: TGTGCCAGCACCCCGTCCACCGGGGAGCTGTTTTTT. Protein: CASTPSTGELFF. The chain combines TRBV6-6 with TRBJ2-2; D call uncertain. CDR1 and CDR2 from the germline V gene are MNHNY and SVGAGI (reference sequence). The CDR3 totals 12 residues. Trimming left V 7 bases short and J 4 bases short, with 7 bases between.

This clonotype turned up a few times. The chain carries TRBV6-1 and TRBJ1-5; D gene ambiguous. The V end lost 6 bases, the J end lost 0 bases, and 9 bases lay between the germline ends. Germline V gives CDR1 MNHNS, CDR2 SASEGT. The CDR3 is 14 amino acids. DNA for the CDR3: TGTGCCAGCAGCAAACATAATAGCAATCAGCCCCAGCATTTT. It codes for CASSKHNSNQPQHF.

This clonotype was counted at least ten times. The rearrangement uses TRBV29-1 and TRBJ1-2; D possibly corresponds to TRBD1 (5 bases). V lost 6 bases and J 6 bases, leaving 11 bases between the germline ends. Germline lookup yields CDR1 SQVTM and CDR2 ANQGSEA. This CDR3 spans 11 amino acids. CDR3 amino acids: CSVGGRDGYTF. The CDR3 DNA is TGCAGCGTGGGGGGACGGGATGGCTACACCTTC. The full variable domain, completed using reference TRBV29-1 and TRBJ1-2, is SAVISQKPSRDICQRGTSLTIQCQVDSQVTMMFWYRQQPGQSLTLIATANQGSEATYESGFVIDKFPISRPNLTFSTLTVSNMSPEDSSIYLCSVGGRDGYTFGSGTRLTVV.

This clonotype showed up many times. The V gene is TRBV7-2, the J gene TRBJ2-1; TRBD2 is a possible D gene (6 bases). From germline, CDR1 is SGHTA and CDR2 FQGNSA. The CDR3 loop spans 14 amino acids. The V end lost 0 bases, the J end lost 6 bases, and 9 bases lay between the germline ends. The CDR3 DNA reads as TGTGCCAGCAGCTTAGCCCGGGGGTCCAATGAGCAGTTCTTC. This sequence encodes CASSLARGSNEQFF.

In its sample, this clonotype was seen a few times. The rearrangement joins TRBV19 to TRBJ2-3; D is ambiguous. Trimming shortened V by 3 bases and J by 3 bases, and 7 bases separated the two germline ends. This CDR3 contains 13 residues. In germline, CDR1 is LNHDA, CDR2 SQIVND (reference sequence). The CDR3: CASSMLATDTQYF. For the CDR3, the DNA is TGTGCCAGTAGTATGTTGGCGACAGATACGCAGTATTTT.

In the case of this clonotype: This may be a read error, as it is one base from a much larger clone. The chain joins TRBV12-3 or TRBV12-4 to TRBJ2-3; D call uncertain. The V gene lost 7 bases and the J gene lost 4 bases, with 21 bases spanning the gap. CDR3 length equals 16 residues. CDR3 loop: CASTPGHSQTADTQYF. DNA for the CDR3: TGTGCCAGCACCCCAGGCCACAGTCAGACCGCAGATACGCAGTATTTT.

This clonotype was recorded many times. The chain couples TRBV6-6 to TRBJ2-7; D not certain. Germline assignment: CDR1 MNHNY and CDR2 SVGAGI (reference sequence). The CDR3 runs to 13 residues. Trimming cost V 6 bases and J 6 bases, with 15 bases left between them. The CDR3 DNA sequence: TGTGCCAGCAGCGGACCGGACCGGGTCGAGCAGTACTTC. Its translation: CASSGPDRVEQYF.

CDR3 sequence (DNA): TGTGCCAGCAGGGAGACCAGGAGCTCCTACAATGAGCAGTTCTTC. It codes for CASRETRSSYNEQFF. This chain uses TRBV6-5 with TRBJ2-1; D ambiguous. Germline V gene sequence: CDR1 MNHEY, CDR2 SVGAGI. Trimming took off 6 bases at V and 0 bases at J, with 12 bases between the two ends. The CDR3 runs to 15 residues.

This clonotype appeared many times. This chain uses TRBV5-4 with TRBJ2-5; a possible D gene is TRBD1 (6 bases). This CDR3 is built from 13 residues. V gave up 4 bases and J gave up 6 bases, with 13 bases separating them. CDR1 is SGHNT and CDR2 is YYREEE in the germline V gene (reference sequence). CDR3 sequence (DNA): TGTGCCAGCAGCGTGCAGGGGTTCAAGACCCAGTACTTC. It translates to CASSVQGFKTQYF.

The rearrangement uses TRBV5-4 and TRBJ2-5, with 11 bases aligning to TRBD2. With 0 bases clipped from V and 0 bases from J, the junction kept 4 bases outside the gene matches. The CDR3 runs 17 residues. The germline V gene has CDR1 SGHNT and CDR2 YYREEE (reference sequence). DNA for the CDR3: TGTGCCAGCAGCTTGGGGGCTAGCGGGAGGTACCAAGAGACCCAGTACTTC. Protein: CASSLGASGRYQETQYF. The full variable domain, in which reference TRBV5-4 and TRBJ2-5 provide the parts outside the CDR3, is ETGVTQSPTHLIKTRGQQVTLRCSSQSGHNTVSWYQQALGQGPQFIFQYYREEENGRGNFPPRFSGLQFPNYSSELNVNALELDDSALYLCASSLGASGRYQETQYFGPGTRLLVL.

The chain has TRBV25-1 and TRBJ1-4, with 10 nucleotides matching TRBD1. CDR1 and CDR2 (germline): MGHDK, SYGVNS. This CDR3 is built from 18 residues. V dropped 1 base and J dropped 7; count of bases not matched to a gene: 12. Written as DNA, the CDR3 is TGTGCCAGCAGTGAATTAAGGAGCCCGACAGGGGGCGTTGAAAAACTGTTTTTT. Translation: CASSELRSPTGGVEKLFF.

J is TRBJ2-7 and V is TRBV4-2, with D maybe TRBD2 (6 bases). The germline V gene has CDR1 LGHNA and CDR2 YNFKEQ. The V gene lost 3 bases and the J gene lost 3 bases, with 18 bases spanning the gap. The CDR3 runs 16 residues. In DNA form, the CDR3 reads TGTGCCAGCAGCCAGCACGGGACCTCGGAGGGCTACGAGCAGTACTTC. Translation gives CASSQHGTSEGYEQYF.

A few counts support this clonotype. A much larger clone sits a single nucleotide away, making a read error possible. The genes are TRBV7-2 and TRBJ2-7; D call uncertain. Looked up from germline, CDR1 is SGHTA and CDR2 is FQGNSA. V shed 4 bases and J shed 3 bases, with 10 bases lying between them. CDR3 length: 13 amino acids. Here the CDR3 DNA reads TGTGCCAGCAGCTCCGCAGAGCGCTACGAGCAGTACTTC. This sequence encodes CASSSAERYEQYF.

This clonotype was found a few times. The chain recombines TRBV7-3 with TRBJ2-2, with 10 nucleotides matching TRBD2. Looked up from germline, CDR1 is SGHTA and CDR2 is FQGTGA. V lost 4 bases and J lost 5; bases outside the gene matches: 7. This CDR3 has 16 amino acids. CDR3 amino acids: CASSSNQRGGTGELFF. CDR3 sequence (DNA): TGTGCCAGCAGCTCGAACCAGCGGGGGGGGACCGGGGAGCTGTTTTTT.

The V call is TRBV7-2, the J call TRBJ2-7; 7 bases are shared with TRBD1. The germline V gene has CDR1 SGHTA and CDR2 FQGNSA. CDR3 length equals 15 residues. V trimming: 6 bases; J trimming: 2 bases; junction bases outside the gene matches: 10. The CDR3 DNA follows: TGTGCCAGCAGGCTAAAGACGGGACAGCCCTACGAGCAGTACTTC. As protein: CASRLKTGQPYEQYF.